A selection of T cell receptor beta chains follows, all from one sample in a study of graft-versus-host responses after intestinal transplantation. Sequencing used immunoSEQ multiplex PCR; TCRdb keeps in-frame clones, though not all of them. The sample holds some 120,000 clones, just over 90% seen once. These TCRs are of unknown antigen specificity. Specimen: unstimulated CD4+ T cells sorted from spleen or lymph node cells, collected before intestinal transplant. The receptors stem from a human donor who received an intestinal transplant. CDR3s include the opening cysteine and the closing phenylalanine or tryptophan. The order of the fields is J gene, D gene, V gene, CDR3 protein, CDR3 DNA. The D gene is left open where the match is weak.

>TRBJ2-5|.|TRBV11-2
CASTQDRNRETQYF
TGTGCCAGCACCCAGGACAGAAACAGGGAGACCCAGTACTTC
>TRBJ1-2|TRBD1|TRBV7-9
CASSLSTQGVHNYGYTF
TGTGCCAGCAGCCTTTCCACACAGGGGGTTCATAACTATGGCTACACCTTC
>TRBJ1-3|TRBD1|TRBV18
CASSRIGQAPGNTIYF
TGTGCCAGCTCACGTATCGGACAGGCCCCTGGAAACACCATATATTTT
>TRBJ2-2|TRBD1|TRBV19
CASSNNPLTGYAGELFF
TGTGCCAGTAGTAACAATCCCCTGACAGGGTACGCCGGGGAGCTGTTTTTT
>TRBJ2-7|.|TRBV13
CASSPGGTYEQYF
TGTGCCAGCAGCCCTGGGGGCACCTACGAGCAGTACTTC
>TRBJ1-2|.|TRBV6-5
CASSWGERLGGYTF
TGTGCCAGCAGTTGGGGGGAAAGGCTCGGTGGCTACACCTTC
>TRBJ2-2|TRBD2|TRBV4-2
CASSQPGTSGNTGELFF
TGTGCCAGCAGCCAACCGGGGACTAGCGGGAACACCGGGGAGCTGTTTTTT
>TRBJ2-7|TRBD2|TRBV4-2
CASSPTIPPTSGSYEQYF
TGTGCCAGCAGCCCGACGATACCACCGACTAGCGGGAGCTACGAGCAGTACTTC
>TRBJ1-5|TRBD1|TRBV5-1
CASGQGAAHSNQPQHF
TGCGCCAGCGGACAGGGGGCCGCTCATAGCAATCAGCCCCAGCATTTT
>TRBJ2-7|TRBD2|TRBV14
CASSQDLRASGSEQYF
TGTGCCAGCAGCCAAGATCTTCGGGCTAGCGGGAGCGAGCAGTACTTC